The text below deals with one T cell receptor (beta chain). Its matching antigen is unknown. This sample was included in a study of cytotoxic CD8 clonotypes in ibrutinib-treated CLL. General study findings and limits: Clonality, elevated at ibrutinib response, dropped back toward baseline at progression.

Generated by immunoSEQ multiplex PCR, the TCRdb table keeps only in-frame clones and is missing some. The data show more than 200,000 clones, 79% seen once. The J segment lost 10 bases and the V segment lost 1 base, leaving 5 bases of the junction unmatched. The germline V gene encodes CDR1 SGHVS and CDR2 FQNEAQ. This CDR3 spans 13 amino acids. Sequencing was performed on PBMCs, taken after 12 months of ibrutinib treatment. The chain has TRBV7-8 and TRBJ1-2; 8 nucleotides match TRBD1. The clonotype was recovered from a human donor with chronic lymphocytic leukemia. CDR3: CASSLVGQGYYTF. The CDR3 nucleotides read TGTGCCAGCAGCTTAGTCGGACAGGGCTACTACACCTTC.